This paragraph covers one T cell receptor (beta chain) sequence. These data originate in a study of blood T cell repertoires in COVID-19. Study information: Sample material is recorded as cDNA or gDNA derived from T cells, B-cell-depleted T cells, or PBMCs.

Source study methods: Amplification of reference gene primers provided the estimated nucleated cell counts. The data were produced by immunoSEQ multiplex PCR, yet TCRdb's version contains in-frame clones alone and is incomplete. V, J and clone size reflect that table, while D and trimming were determined from the DNA. The data hold about 230,000 clones, with approximately 88% observed a single time. This TCR was sampled from a man aged 35 to 55 with acute or convalescent COVID-19. Specimen: peripheral blood.

CDR3 residues: CASTAGTSGLYNEQFF. CDR3 nucleotides: TGTGCCAGTACCGCCGGGACTAGCGGGTTATACAATGAGCAGTTCTTC. The V call is TRBV19, the J call TRBJ2-1; 12 nucleotides agree with TRBD2. The length of the CDR3 is 16 residues. CDR1 is LNHDA, CDR2 SQIVND, per germline (reference sequence). V lost 7 bases and J lost 4; bases outside the gene matches: 8. The variable domain in full, with the rest retrieved from reference TRBV19 and TRBJ2-1, is DGGITQSPKYLFRKEGQNVTLSCEQNLNHDAMYWYRQDPGQGLRLIYYSQIVNDFQKGDIAEGYSVSREKKESFPLTVTSAQKNPTAFYLCASTAGTSGLYNEQFFGPGTRLTVL.